This T cell receptor (beta chain) was identified during a study of vaccination effects on CD4 cells after COVID-19. Trimming shortened V by 4 bases and J by 4 bases, and 8 bases separated the two germline ends. CDR1 MNHEY and CDR2 SMNVEV come from the germline V gene (reference sequence). The CDR3 is made up of 13 amino acids. This clone was observed a handful of times. Its antigen is not identified. Measured with immunoSEQ multiplex PCR; TCRdb has only the in-frame clones, and not every one. The sample shows approximately 40,000 clones, around 68% of them seen only once. Sequencing in the ViraFEST assay came after antigen-specific CD4+ T cells had been expanded with viral peptide pools, which were used to stimulate PBMC. Between days 10 and 11 of culture, CD4+ T cells were separated out. Nucleocapsid antibodies were negative in the vaccine recipients, who had never had SARS-CoV-2 infection.

The TCR sequence derives from a human donor who received a COVID-19 vaccine. This chain uses TRBV27 with TRBJ1-3, with D hard to call. The sample consisted of CD4+ T cells from PBMCs cultured with SARS-CoV-2 spike peptides, taken before COVID-19 vaccination. Here the CDR3 DNA reads TGTGCCAGCAGTTGGGATTCAGGAAACACCATATATTTT. Encoded protein: CASSWDSGNTIYF.